A selection of T cell receptor beta chains follows, all from one sample in a study of blood T cell repertoires in COVID-19. Measured with immunoSEQ multiplex PCR; TCRdb has only the in-frame clones, and not every one. This table holds roughly 80,000 clones, about 88% found once. Sequenced sample: peripheral blood. The receptors were sampled from an elderly woman with acute or convalescent COVID-19. The CDR3 runs from the conserved cysteine through the conserved F or W. D genes are given only for firm matches. Size values are once, few and many counts, or a class for expanded clones, and some rows have none.

d_gene: TRBD2; v_gene: TRBV28; abundance: NA; len: 13; j_gene: TRBJ2-7; CDR3aa: CASRTSGREEQYF; CDR3nt: TGTGCCAGTCGGACTAGCGGAAGGGAAGAGCAGTACTTC
d_gene: TRBD1; v_gene: TRBV18; abundance: NA; len: 16; j_gene: TRBJ1-4; CDR3aa: CASSPLETGVNEKLFF; CDR3nt: TGTGCCAGCTCACCACTCGAGACAGGGGTTAATGAAAAACTGTTTTTT
d_gene: TRBD2; v_gene: TRBV7-3; abundance: NA; len: 14; j_gene: TRBJ2-1; CDR3aa: CASSLMSGSGEQFF; CDR3nt: TGTGCCAGCAGCTTAATGAGCGGGAGTGGTGAGCAGTTCTTC
d_gene: NA; v_gene: TRBV7-2; abundance: NA; len: 16; j_gene: TRBJ2-2; CDR3aa: CASSPRTTQLGGELFF; CDR3nt: TGTGCCAGCAGCCCCCGAACGACTCAACTGGGCGGGGAGCTGTTTTTT
d_gene: TRBD2; v_gene: TRBV13; abundance: NA; len: 17; j_gene: TRBJ2-1; CDR3aa: CASSLLASGGIVDEQFF; CDR3nt: TGTGCCAGCAGCTTATTGGCTAGCGGGGGTATAGTCGATGAGCAGTTCTTC
d_gene: NA; v_gene: TRBV2; abundance: NA; len: 17; j_gene: TRBJ1-6; CDR3aa: CASSAARRSSYNSPLHF; CDR3nt: TGTGCCAGCAGTGCGGCGCGGAGAAGCTCCTATAATTCACCCCTCCACTTT
d_gene: NA; v_gene: TRBV6-5; abundance: NA; len: 14; j_gene: TRBJ1-4; CDR3aa: CASSYSGGRKKLFF; CDR3nt: TGTGCCAGCAGTTACTCCGGGGGGAGGAAAAAACTGTTTTTT
d_gene: NA; v_gene: TRBV6-2/TRBV6-3; abundance: NA; len: 12; j_gene: TRBJ2-7; CDR3aa: CASSRRGSEQYF; CDR3nt: TGTGCCAGCAGTCGACGGGGGTCCGAGCAGTACTTC
d_gene: TRBD2; v_gene: TRBV27; abundance: NA; len: 15; j_gene: TRBJ2-3; CDR3aa: CASHSGGALGDTQYF; CDR3nt: TGTGCCAGCCATAGCGGGGGGGCTTTGGGAGATACGCAGTATTTT
d_gene: NA; v_gene: TRBV5-1; abundance: NA; len: 13; j_gene: TRBJ1-6; CDR3aa: CASSLDQNSPLHF; CDR3nt: TGCGCCAGCAGCTTGGATCAGAATTCACCCCTCCACTTT
d_gene: TRBD1; v_gene: TRBV24-1; abundance: NA; len: 15; j_gene: TRBJ2-5; CDR3aa: CATSDPTDRPGTQYF; CDR3nt: TGTGCCACCAGTGATCCCACGGACAGGCCAGGGACCCAGTACTTC
d_gene: NA; v_gene: TRBV28; abundance: NA; len: 16; j_gene: TRBJ2-3; CDR3aa: CASSLWPGSGTDTQYF; CDR3nt: TGTGCCAGCAGTTTATGGCCCGGGAGTGGCACAGATACGCAGTATTTT
d_gene: NA; v_gene: TRBV9; abundance: NA; len: 12; j_gene: TRBJ2-1; CDR3aa: CASSPASQGQFF; CDR3nt: TGTGCCAGCAGCCCAGCCTCACAGGGGCAGTTCTTC
d_gene: NA; v_gene: TRBV19; abundance: NA; len: 14; j_gene: TRBJ2-7; CDR3aa: CASSIPGHSYEQYF; CDR3nt: TGTGCCAGTAGTATCCCCGGACACTCCTACGAGCAGTACTTC
d_gene: TRBD2; v_gene: TRBV7-9; abundance: NA; len: 15; j_gene: TRBJ2-1; CDR3aa: CASSLSLAGDNEQFF; CDR3nt: TGTGCCAGCAGCTTATCTCTAGCGGGAGACAATGAGCAGTTCTTC
d_gene: TRBD2; v_gene: TRBV9; abundance: NA; len: 14; j_gene: TRBJ2-5; CDR3aa: CASSPDWSAGALYF; CDR3nt: TGTGCCAGCAGCCCCGACTGGTCAGCGGGGGCCCTGTACTTC
d_gene: NA; v_gene: TRBV7-7; abundance: NA; len: 17; j_gene: TRBJ2-5; CDR3aa: CASSLVWGRHLQETQYF; CDR3nt: TGTGCTAGCAGCTTAGTGTGGGGGCGTCATTTACAAGAGACCCAGTACTTC
d_gene: TRBD1; v_gene: TRBV7-3; abundance: medium-sized; len: 14; j_gene: TRBJ1-2; CDR3aa: CASRDPGQDYGYTF; CDR3nt: TGTGCCAGCAGGGACCCGGGACAGGACTATGGCTACACCTTC
d_gene: TRBD1; v_gene: TRBV3-1/TRBV3-2; abundance: NA; len: 15; j_gene: TRBJ2-7; CDR3aa: CASSQGPGTGNEQYF; CDR3nt: TGTGCCAGCAGCCAAGGCCCCGGGACAGGTAACGAGCAGTACTTC
d_gene: NA; v_gene: TRBV28; abundance: NA; len: 13; j_gene: TRBJ1-1; CDR3aa: CASSIVLNTEAFF; CDR3nt: TGTGCCAGCAGCATAGTTCTTAACACTGAAGCTTTCTTT